This entry describes one T cell receptor beta chain. The sample is drawn from a study of T cell changes during pregnancy in multiple sclerosis. This CDR3 is built from 18 residues. With V trimmed by 0 bases and J by 1 base, 10 bases remained unmatched. The germline V gene encodes CDR1 SGHVS and CDR2 FNYEAQ. Assay: immunoSEQ multiplex PCR; the TCRdb copy retains only in-frame clones and omits some. Altogether 120,000 or so clones are present, roughly 92% being singletons, with the ten largest covering approximately 5.8%. This receptor was obtained from a female donor with multiple sclerosis, enrolled in a pregnancy study. The rearrangement links TRBV7-6 to TRBJ2-7; 9 bases align to TRBD2. The specimen was peripheral blood, collected before pregnancy. This CDR3 reads CASSLAHSLAGKSYEQYF. CDR3 nucleotide sequence: TGTGCCAGCAGCTTAGCCCATTCTCTAGCGGGAAAATCCTACGAGCAGTACTTC. Supplemented by reference TRBV7-6 and TRBJ2-7, the full variable domain reads GAGVSQSPRYKVTKRGQDVALRCDPISGHVSLYWYRQALGQGPEFLTYFNYEAQQDKSGLPNDRFSAERPEGSISTLTIQRTEQRDSAMYRCASSLAHSLAGKSYEQYFGPGTRLTVT.